Listed below are T cell receptor beta chains from one sample, sequenced in a study of blood T cell repertoires in COVID-19. Produced via immunoSEQ multiplex PCR; TCRdb's table is partial and in-frame only. The data show roughly 90,000 clones, 75% to 85% seen once. The sample comprised peripheral blood. Source of these receptors: a woman in her seventies with acute or convalescent COVID-19. The CDR3 runs from the conserved cysteine through the conserved F or W. The D gene is left open where the match is weak. Size is stated for part of the rows, as once, few or many counts, or as a class when the clone is expanded.

j_gene: TRBJ2-5
d_gene: TRBD2
v_gene: TRBV5-1
abundance: -
CDR3aa: CASISSGGAVQETQYF
CDR3nt: TGCGCCAGCATCTCCAGCGGGGGGGCCGTCCAAGAGACCCAGTACTTC

j_gene: TRBJ2-7
d_gene: TRBD2
v_gene: TRBV5-1
abundance: -
CDR3aa: CASRHLSGGWNEQYF
CDR3nt: TGCGCCAGCAGACACCTGTCGGGGGGGTGGAACGAGCAGTACTTC

j_gene: TRBJ2-5
d_gene: TRBD2
v_gene: TRBV2
abundance: few
CDR3aa: CASSETSLKTQYF
CDR3nt: TGTGCCAGCAGTGAGACTAGCTTGAAGACCCAGTACTTC

j_gene: TRBJ1-1
d_gene: TRBD1
v_gene: TRBV29-1
abundance: -
CDR3aa: CSVTGAPGEGTEAFF
CDR3nt: TGCAGCGTGACAGGGGCCCCAGGTGAGGGCACTGAAGCTTTCTTT

j_gene: TRBJ1-1
d_gene: TRBD1
v_gene: TRBV5-6
abundance: -
CDR3aa: CASSEFTGVRTEAFF
CDR3nt: TGTGCCAGCAGCGAATTCACAGGGGTGAGGACTGAAGCTTTCTTT

j_gene: TRBJ1-2
d_gene: TRBD1
v_gene: TRBV7-3
abundance: few
CDR3aa: CASSSGTGNGYTF
CDR3nt: TGTGCCAGCAGCAGCGGGACAGGGAATGGCTACACCTTC

j_gene: TRBJ1-5
d_gene: -
v_gene: TRBV19
abundance: -
CDR3aa: CASSIEEGRSNQPQHF
CDR3nt: TGTGCCAGTAGTATAGAGGAGGGGCGCAGCAATCAGCCCCAGCATTTT

j_gene: TRBJ1-6
d_gene: -
v_gene: TRBV6-4
abundance: once
CDR3aa: CASSADNSPLHF
CDR3nt: TGTGCCAGCAGCGCGGATAATTCACCCCTCCACTTT

j_gene: TRBJ2-5
d_gene: TRBD2
v_gene: TRBV11-3
abundance: -
CDR3aa: CASKSGGSETQYF
CDR3nt: TGTGCCAGCAAAAGCGGGGGGAGCGAGACCCAGTACTTC

j_gene: TRBJ2-3
d_gene: -
v_gene: TRBV5-1
abundance: -
CDR3aa: CASSPGATDTQYF
CDR3nt: TGCGCCAGCAGCCCAGGGGCCACAGATACGCAGTATTTT

j_gene: TRBJ2-2
d_gene: -
v_gene: TRBV29-1
abundance: once
CDR3aa: CSVEVQGWNTGELFF
CDR3nt: TGCAGCGTCGAAGTACAGGGTTGGAACACCGGGGAGCTGTTTTTT

j_gene: TRBJ1-1
d_gene: -
v_gene: TRBV3-1/TRBV3-2
abundance: -
CDR3aa: CASSIQMNTEAFF
CDR3nt: TGTGCCAGCAGCATACAGATGAACACTGAAGCTTTCTTT

j_gene: TRBJ1-1
d_gene: -
v_gene: TRBV7-3
abundance: once
CDR3aa: CASSLDSDTEAFF
CDR3nt: TGTGCCAGCAGCTTGGACAGTGACACTGAAGCTTTCTTT

j_gene: TRBJ1-3
d_gene: -
v_gene: TRBV4-2
abundance: -
CDR3aa: CASSQDWWGGNTIYF
CDR3nt: TGTGCCAGCAGCCAAGATTGGTGGGGCGGAAACACCATATATTTT

j_gene: TRBJ1-2
d_gene: -
v_gene: TRBV5-6
abundance: -
CDR3aa: CASSRDIYGYTF
CDR3nt: TGTGCCAGCAGCAGGGACATCTATGGCTACACCTTC

j_gene: TRBJ2-7
d_gene: TRBD2
v_gene: TRBV5-1
abundance: -
CDR3aa: CASSSGAGVSSYEQYF
CDR3nt: TGCGCCAGCAGTAGCGGAGCGGGGGTTAGCTCCTACGAGCAGTACTTC

j_gene: TRBJ1-2
d_gene: -
v_gene: TRBV28
abundance: -
CDR3aa: CASTADPSYGYTF
CDR3nt: TGTGCCAGCACTGCTGACCCTAGCTATGGCTACACCTTC

j_gene: TRBJ2-7
d_gene: TRBD2
v_gene: TRBV28
abundance: -
CDR3aa: CASSLSGGPYEQYF
CDR3nt: TGTGCCAGCAGCCTAAGCGGGGGGCCCTACGAGCAGTACTTC

j_gene: TRBJ2-5
d_gene: -
v_gene: TRBV30
abundance: -
CDR3aa: CAWSVLGGGQETQYF
CDR3nt: TGTGCCTGGAGTGTACTCGGTGGGGGGCAAGAGACCCAGTACTTC

j_gene: TRBJ2-1
d_gene: TRBD2
v_gene: TRBV10-3
abundance: -
CDR3aa: CATITGTSGLSSYNEQFF
CDR3nt: TGTGCCACGATAACCGGGACTAGCGGATTGTCCTCCTACAATGAGCAGTTCTTC

j_gene: TRBJ2-3
d_gene: -
v_gene: TRBV6-5
abundance: -
CDR3aa: CASSTHTDTQYF
CDR3nt: TGTGCCAGCAGTACACACACAGATACGCAGTATTTT

j_gene: TRBJ1-1
d_gene: -
v_gene: TRBV6-5
abundance: -
CDR3aa: CASILRRGDTEAFF
CDR3nt: TGTGCCAGCATTCTCCGCCGAGGCGACACTGAAGCTTTCTTT

j_gene: TRBJ2-2
d_gene: TRBD1
v_gene: TRBV7-2
abundance: once
CDR3aa: CASSARDRNTGELFF
CDR3nt: TGTGCCAGCAGCGCCCGGGACAGGAACACCGGGGAGCTGTTTTTT

j_gene: TRBJ1-1
d_gene: -
v_gene: TRBV7-2
abundance: -
CDR3aa: CASSRGQRYSAEAFF
CDR3nt: TGTGCCAGCAGCCGGGGACAAAGGTATAGCGCTGAAGCTTTCTTT

j_gene: TRBJ2-5
d_gene: -
v_gene: TRBV2
abundance: -
CDR3aa: CASKGHGETQYF
CDR3nt: TGTGCCAGCAAGGGACACGGAGAGACCCAGTACTTC

j_gene: TRBJ2-7
d_gene: TRBD2
v_gene: TRBV7-9
abundance: -
CDR3aa: CASSRSGAEYEQYF
CDR3nt: TGTGCCAGCAGCCGTAGCGGGGCCGAGTACGAGCAGTACTTC

j_gene: TRBJ1-6
d_gene: -
v_gene: TRBV27
abundance: once
CDR3aa: CASSLTGDSPLHF
CDR3nt: TGTGCCAGCAGTTTAACAGGAGATTCACCCCTCCACTTT

j_gene: TRBJ1-5
d_gene: TRBD1
v_gene: TRBV19
abundance: -
CDR3aa: CATSGTGGQPQHF
CDR3nt: TGTGCCACCTCCGGGACAGGGGGTCAGCCCCAGCATTTT

j_gene: TRBJ2-1
d_gene: TRBD2
v_gene: TRBV28
abundance: -
CDR3aa: CASRRTSGSRIEQFF
CDR3nt: TGTGCCAGCAGACGGACTAGCGGGAGTCGTATTGAGCAGTTCTTC

j_gene: TRBJ2-7
d_gene: TRBD2
v_gene: TRBV2
abundance: once
CDR3aa: CASSWGVAGGRAYEQYF
CDR3nt: TGTGCCAGCAGTTGGGGAGTGGCGGGAGGTAGAGCCTACGAGCAGTACTTC

j_gene: TRBJ2-7
d_gene: TRBD2
v_gene: TRBV13
abundance: -
CDR3aa: CASSPRTSGGPLSYEQYF
CDR3nt: TGTGCCAGCAGCCCAAGGACTAGCGGGGGGCCTCTCTCCTACGAGCAGTACTTC

j_gene: TRBJ1-2
d_gene: TRBD1
v_gene: TRBV3-1/TRBV3-2
abundance: -
CDR3aa: CASYEGAGGGYTF
CDR3nt: TGTGCCAGCTATGAGGGGGCTGGAGGTGGCTACACCTTC